Listed here are 29 T cell receptor beta chains from one sample, sequenced in a study of OX40 agonist ivuxolimab in advanced cancers. Sequenced by immunoSEQ multiplex PCR; TCRdb stores in-frame clones only, minus some. The sample yields some 60,000 clones, 86% seen once. The source material was CD4+ or CD8+ T cells sorted from blood, sampled in a trial of the OX40 agonist ivuxolimab. These receptors were collected from an adult with an advanced solid tumor such as melanoma, head and neck, liver or kidney cancer.

The chain uses TRBV15 and TRBJ1-3; TRBD1 is a possible D gene (5 bases). CDR3 size: 18 residues. Per germline, CDR1 LNHNV and CDR2 YYDKDF (reference sequence). Deletions cut 0 bases from V and 0 bases from J, with 15 bases between. The CDR3 coding sequence is TGTGCCACCAGCAGAGAGTATGGGGGGGGACCCTCTGGAAACACCATATATTTT. This gives the protein CATSREYGGGPSGNTIYF.

V gene TRBV6-5 combines with J gene TRBJ2-5; D is perhaps TRBD2 (6 bases). Per the germline V gene, CDR1 is MNHEY and CDR2 is SVGAGI. The V end lost 0 bases, the J end lost 0 bases, and 11 bases lay between the germline ends. This CDR3 comprises 16 residues. CDR3 region: CASSYSMRGNQETQYF. The DNA of the CDR3 is TGTGCCAGCAGTTACTCGATGCGGGGAAACCAAGAGACCCAGTACTTC.

As for this clone: This specimen includes other DNA sequences encoding the same CDR3. The chain couples TRBV5-1 to TRBJ1-2; 7 nucleotides align to TRBD1. Germline CDR1 reads SGHRS; CDR2 reads YFSETQ. The ends lost 6 bases at V and 1 base at J; junction bases unmatched: 24. The CDR3 extends over 20 amino acids. CDR3 protein: CASKGRLSEIQGPINYGYTF. The CDR3 region has the DNA TGCGCCAGCAAAGGGAGGCTGAGTGAAATACAGGGGCCTATTAACTATGGCTACACCTTC. The full variable domain, in which reference TRBV5-1 and TRBJ1-2 provide the parts outside the CDR3, is KAGVTQTPRYLIKTRGQQVTLSCSPISGHRSVSWYQQTPGQGLQFLFEYFSETQRNKGNFPGRFSGRQFSNSRSEMNVSTLELGDSALYLCASKGRLSEIQGPINYGYTFGSGTRLTVV.

In its sample, this clone was seen a few times. This chain connects TRBV5-4 to TRBJ2-7; D is ambiguous. The germline V and J ends were trimmed by 1 base and 9 bases, with 14 bases remaining between them. Per the germline V gene, CDR1 is SGHNT and CDR2 is YYREEE (reference sequence). This CDR3 comprises 13 residues. The CDR3 DNA reads TGTGCCAGCAGCTTGTCCGGCCCCAACGTGCAGTACTTC. Its protein is CASSLSGPNVQYF.

This sequence joins TRBV27 and TRBJ2-7; TRBD2 matches 10 bases. Germline CDR1 reads MNHEY; CDR2 reads SMNVEV (reference sequence). The ends lost 3 bases at V and 2 bases at J; junction bases unmatched: 10. CDR3 size: 17 residues. The CDR3 DNA is TGTGCCAGCAGTTTGGGGGTTAGCGGGGGGCCCCCCTACGAGCAGTACTTC. Amino acid sequence: CASSLGVSGGPPYEQYF.

This clone was recorded only once. This rearrangement joins TRBV6-6 to TRBJ1-1; 7 nucleotides align to TRBD1. Trimming took 8 bases from V and 11 from J; bases not matched to a gene: 14. From germline, CDR1 is MNHNY and CDR2 SVGAGI (reference sequence). The CDR3 has 13 residues. The DNA of the CDR3 is TGTGCCAGCTTGCCCGGGACAGCGCGTCGGGCTTTCTTT. It translates to CASLPGTARRAFF.

The V and J genes are TRBV6-5 and TRBJ1-4, with D unclear. The CDR3 runs to 15 residues. Germline assignment: CDR1 MNHEY and CDR2 SVGAGI. The V end was cut by 2 bases, the J end by 8 bases, with 15 bases between. The chain's CDR3 is CASSYESIGREKLFF. DNA for the CDR3: TGTGCCAGCAGTTACGAGTCGATCGGAAGGGAAAAACTGTTTTTT.

V and J are TRBV19 and TRBJ1-6; D call uncertain. Per the germline V gene, CDR1 is LNHDA and CDR2 is SQIVND (reference sequence). The CDR3 runs to 16 residues. V lost 6 bases and J lost 0, with 12 bases in between. The DNA of the CDR3 is TGTGCCAGTAGAGGGTTGCAGAGCTCCTATAATTCACCCCTCCACTTT. It translates to CASRGLQSSYNSPLHF. Looking up the rest from reference TRBV19 and TRBJ1-6 gives the full variable domain: DGGITQSPKYLFRKEGQNVTLSCEQNLNHDAMYWYRQDPGQGLRLIYYSQIVNDFQKGDIAEGYSVSREKKESFPLTVTSAQKNPTAFYLCASRGLQSSYNSPLHFGNGTRLTVT.

This clone is deemed medium-sized. The rearrangement joins TRBV10-2 to TRBJ2-1, with TRBD2 matching over 10 bases. The germline V gene has CDR1 WSHSY and CDR2 SAAADI. V shed 5 bases, J shed 10 bases, and the junction held 8 bases outside the gene matches. CDR3 size: 14 residues. CDR3 protein: CASSIGLAEVEQFF. The CDR3, as DNA: TGCGCCAGCAGTATCGGACTAGCGGAGGTAGAGCAGTTCTTC.

The chain couples TRBV21-1 to TRBJ2-1; the table assigns TRBD1, which was not confirmed against the DNA. TRBV21-1 is classified as a pseudogene. The CDR3 loop spans 13 amino acids. The CDR3 DNA follows: TGTGCCAGCAGCAGGGGGACAGACAATGAGCAGTTCTTC. As protein: CASSRGTDNEQFF.

A single count supports this clone. The chain links TRBV6-5 to TRBJ2-3; 7 positions agree with TRBD2. The V segment lost 0 bases and the J segment 5 bases; nucleotides outside the gene matches: 8. In germline, CDR1 is MNHEY, CDR2 SVGAGI. The CDR3 sequence is 16 residues long. CDR3 region: CASSYSRWGGRDTQYF. CDR3 nucleotide sequence: TGTGCCAGCAGTTACTCGAGGTGGGGGGGTAGAGATACGCAGTATTTT.

The V call is TRBV9, the J call TRBJ1-5; TRBD1 agrees at 9 bases. The J segment lost 8 bases and the V segment lost 0 bases, leaving 9 bases of the junction unmatched. The CDR3 is 16 amino acids. Germline V CDR1 and CDR2: SGDLS, YYNGEE. This CDR3 is CASSVGDREGIEPQHF. CDR3 DNA: TGTGCCAGCAGCGTAGGGGACAGGGAAGGGATAGAGCCCCAGCATTTT.

The J gene is TRBJ2-7, the V gene TRBV25-1; 12 nucleotides align to TRBD1. Germline loops: CDR1 MGHDK, CDR2 SYGVNS. This CDR3 comprises 16 residues. V lost 4 bases, J lost 5 bases, and 9 bases stayed unmatched. The CDR3 nucleotides read TGTGCCAGCAGTGCCTCTAAGGGACAGGGGGCCAACGAGCAGTACTTC. Residues: CASSASKGQGANEQYF.

The chain carries TRBV7-3 and TRBJ1-6; 7 bases are shared with TRBD1. Per germline, CDR1 SGHTA and CDR2 FQGTGA. This CDR3 region has 15 residues. The V gene end was trimmed by 4 bases and the J gene end by 7 bases; junction bases not matched to a gene: 7. Written as DNA, the CDR3 is TGTGCCAGCAGCTCCAGGGGGACAAAGAATTCACCCCTCCACTTT. Amino acids: CASSSRGTKNSPLHF.

The rearrangement links TRBV9 to TRBJ2-1, with D tentatively TRBD1 (5 bases). Germline values: CDR1 SGDLS, CDR2 YYNGEE. The CDR3 contains 15 residues. V lost 0 bases to trimming and J lost 1 base, with 8 bases between them. CDR3 DNA sequence: TGTGCCAGCAGCGTAGGCAGGGTTTCCTACAATGAGCAGTTCTTC. Translated: CASSVGRVSYNEQFF.

The chain has TRBV7-6 and TRBJ2-1; weak D call: TRBD2 (6 bases). This CDR3 spans 15 amino acids. CDR1 SGHVS and CDR2 FNYEAQ come from the germline V gene. V was cut by 5 bases and J by 0 bases, with 11 bases left in between. CDR3 amino acids: CASSRGGLSYNEQFF. Written as DNA, the CDR3 is TGTGCCAGCAGCCGCGGAGGGCTCTCCTACAATGAGCAGTTCTTC. The variable domain in full, completed from reference TRBV7-6 and TRBJ2-1, reads GAGVSQSPRYKVTKRGQDVALRCDPISGHVSLYWYRQALGQGPEFLTYFNYEAQQDKSGLPNDRFSAERPEGSISTLTIQRTEQRDSAMYRCASSRGGLSYNEQFFGPGTRLTVL.

The chain combines TRBV11-1 with TRBJ2-7; TRBD2 matches 10 bases. Trimming cost V 2 bases and J 3 bases; bases outside gene matches: 4. The CDR3 is 15 residues long. Germline CDR1 reads SGHAT; CDR2 reads FQDESV (reference sequence). CDR3 bases: TGTGCCAGCAGCTTACTAGCGGGAGCGCACTACGAGCAGTACTTC. Amino acid sequence: CASSLLAGAHYEQYF.

The rearrangement links TRBV5-1 to TRBJ2-1, with D unresolved. Germline V gene lookup returns CDR1 SGHRS and CDR2 YFSETQ. This CDR3 spans 15 amino acids. Trimming pared 3 bases from V and 8 bases from J, leaving 18 bases between. Here the CDR3 reads CASSSRPISRDEQFF. For the CDR3, the DNA is TGCGCCAGCAGCTCTCGACCCATCAGTAGGGATGAGCAGTTCTTC.

This chain joins TRBV7-2 and TRBJ2-3; D is possibly TRBD1 (6 bases). This CDR3 spans 14 amino acids. Per the germline V gene, CDR1 is SGHTA and CDR2 is FQGNSA. As DNA, the CDR3 is TGTGCTGGGACAATGGCAGGCAGCACAGATACGCAGTATTTT. As protein: CAGTMAGSTDTQYF.

The CDR3 coding sequence is TGTGCCATCAGTGAGTCGTTAGACAGCATCTGGAACGAGCAGTACTTC. Its translation is CAISESLDSIWNEQYF. The chain links TRBV10-3 to TRBJ2-5, with D tentatively TRBD1 (5 bases). The end of the DNA aligns better with TRBJ2-7, so the J call may be wrong. The germline CDR1 and CDR2 sequences are ENHRY and SYGVKD. CDR3 length: 16 amino acids.

The rearrangement joins TRBV7-3 to TRBJ1-1, with a possible D match to TRBD1 (5 bases). Germline V gene data show CDR1 as SGHTA and CDR2 as FQGTGA. Trimming shortened V by 5 bases and J by 5 bases, and 15 bases separated the two germline ends. The CDR3 covers 14 residues. For the CDR3, the DNA is TGTGCCAGCAGCCGAACTTCAGGGAAAACTGAAGCTTTCTTT. This gives the protein CASSRTSGKTEAFF.

The rearrangement uses TRBV6-5 and TRBJ1-2; D unclear. The CDR3 is 15 residues long. In germline, CDR1 is MNHEY, CDR2 SVGAGI. V shed 0 bases and J shed 1 base, with 9 bases lying between them. The CDR3 loop reads CASSYSSGINYGYTF. CDR3 DNA sequence: TGTGCCAGCAGTTACTCCTCGGGGATTAACTATGGCTACACCTTC.

The gene calls are TRBV28 and TRBJ1-2; 7 nucleotides align to TRBD1. Germline CDR1 and CDR2: MDHEN and SYDVKM. Trimming removed 2 bases from V and 0 bases from J; junction bases left unmatched: 15. CDR3 length: 19 residues. CDR3: CASSLNPLGTAYSNYGYTF. Here the CDR3 DNA reads TGTGCCAGCAGTTTAAATCCCCTGGGGACAGCTTACTCTAACTATGGCTACACCTTC.

This chain connects TRBV28 to TRBJ2-4, with D uncertain. The V gene's germline CDR1 is MDHEN and CDR2 SYDVKM. The CDR3 sequence is 16 residues long. V lost 2 bases and J 0 bases, leaving 11 bases between the germline ends. The CDR3 spells CASSLEQIIAKNIQYF. CDR3 DNA sequence: TGTGCCAGCAGTTTAGAACAGATCATAGCCAAAAACATTCAGTACTTC.

This chain links TRBV18 with TRBJ1-1, with 10 bases aligning to TRBD1. The germline CDR1 and CDR2 sequences are KGHSH and LQKENI. Trimming at V came to 5 bases and at J to 7 bases, leaving 7 bases not matched to a gene. This CDR3 has 14 amino acids. CDR3 protein: CASSRQGAGVEAFF. The CDR3, as DNA: TGTGCCAGCTCAAGACAGGGGGCTGGAGTTGAAGCTTTCTTT. Based on the CDR3 plus reference TRBV18 and TRBJ1-1, the full variable domain is NAGVMQNPRHLVRRRGQEARLRCSPMKGHSHVYWYRQLPEEGLKFMVYLQKENIIDESGMPKERFSAEFPKEGPSILRIQQVVRGDSAAYFCASSRQGAGVEAFFGQGTRLTVV.

V usage is TRBV9 and J usage is TRBJ2-5, with D uncertain. CDR3 length equals 14 residues. CDR1 is SGDLS, CDR2 YYNGEE, per germline. V was cut by 0 bases and J by 5 bases, with 11 bases left in between. The CDR3 reads CASSVAPDMETQYF. The CDR3 nucleotides are TGTGCCAGCAGCGTAGCCCCTGATATGGAGACCCAGTACTTC.

This chain joins TRBV6-5 and TRBJ1-5; D might be TRBD1 (5 bases). Trimming took off 6 bases at V and 1 base at J, with 10 bases between the two ends. The V gene's germline CDR1 is MNHEY and CDR2 SVGAGI. The CDR3 runs to 14 residues. CDR3 DNA: TGTGCCAGCAGACCAGGGCAGAGCAATCAGCCCCAGCATTTT. Its protein is CASRPGQSNQPQHF.

The CDR3 coding sequence is TGTGCCAGCAGCTTATCGGGCAGGGAGGACAATGAGCAGTTCTTC. Translating it yields CASSLSGREDNEQFF. This chain joins TRBV7-3 and TRBJ2-1; a possible D gene is TRBD2 (6 bases). With 2 bases removed from V and 5 bases from J, the gap between germline ends came to 13 bases. This CDR3 is 15 amino acids long. CDR1 and CDR2 (germline): SGHTA, FQGTGA.

V and J are TRBV28 and TRBJ1-1; D is ambiguous. The germline gives CDR1 MDHEN, CDR2 SYDVKM. Trimming took off 5 bases at V and 1 base at J, with 11 bases between the two ends. The CDR3 extends over 14 amino acids. Here the CDR3 reads CASSPPRPNTEAFF. In DNA, the CDR3 is TGTGCCAGCAGTCCCCCACGGCCGAACACTGAAGCTTTCTTT.